The source of this T cell receptor (beta chain) is a study of T-cell memory formation after mild COVID-19. Concerning this clonotype itself: What it recognizes is unknown.

Broader study findings: CD4+ clones that contracted lay mainly in CM and EM; CD8+ ones lay in EMRA. CD4/CD8 balance characterized clones contracting day 15 to 85, and CD4+ skew characterized later expanders.

CDR1 is SGHVS, CDR2 FNYEAQ, per germline. CDR3 length: 14 amino acids. The V gene lost 5 bases and the J gene lost 2 bases, with 12 bases spanning the gap. TCR alpha and TCR beta cDNA libraries carrying sample barcodes and UMIs came from 5'RACE with constant-segment primers. MiXCR, run by TCRdb on the 5' RACE reads, gives a single entry per CDR3 protein. The sample consists of roughly 280,000 distinct CDR3 sequences, around 8% of them appearing once. The TCR comes from a man aged 18 to 30 who had mild COVID-19 (a few samples of this study predate the infection). Cell type and time point are not known. The genes are TRBV7-6 and TRBJ2-5; D gene ambiguous. Material: PBMCs or a T cell subset sorted from them (not recorded which). The CDR3 sequence is CASSRILLQETQYF. CDR3 coding DNA: TGTGCCAGCAGCAGGATACTACTTCAAGAGACCCAGTACTTC.